These 19 T cell receptor beta chains came from one sample sequenced in a study of blood T cells in healthy people across ages (dated by TCRdb to between 2014 and 2016). Libraries were prepared through 5' RACE. The sample was run on an Illumina HiSeq 2500. A second PCR of roughly 6 to 11 cycles was run with a J-beta primer mix and a sample-barcoded 5' primer. Starting from the raw public reads, TCRdb applied fastp trimming at Q25, assembled clones with MiXCR and retained in-frame beta chains. Every distinct CDR3 protein forms one entry, paired with its most common genes and DNA. The sample records 580,000 or so distinct CDR3 sequences, roughly 43% of which are singletons. Clones ranked in the top ten supply around 23% of the sample. Sample: blood. The receptors originated from a man of 80 years or more in good health.

The chain couples TRBV5-1 to TRBJ2-1, with TRBD1 as a possible D gene (5 bases). Germline assignment: CDR1 SGHRS and CDR2 YFSETQ. There are 15 residues in the CDR3. V gave up 7 bases and J gave up 3 bases, with 17 bases separating them. The CDR3 DNA follows: TGCGCCAGCCACAGGCAGCCAAGAAACTACAATGAGCAGTTCTTC. This codes for CASHRQPRNYNEQFF.

Only a few counts were recorded for this clonotype. The CDR3 DNA reads TGTGCCAGCAACCTCAGGGGGCAAGAGACCCAGTACTTC. Its protein is CASNLRGQETQYF. This chain connects TRBV6-2 or TRBV6-3 to TRBJ2-5; 7 bases are shared with TRBD1. The CDR3 consists of 13 residues. Looked up from germline, CDR1 is MNHEY and CDR2 is SVGEGT. J was trimmed by 2 bases and V by 7 bases; bases with no gene match: 4.

The rearrangement joins TRBV10-3 to TRBJ2-5, with 8 bases aligning to TRBD2. The CDR3 spans 13 residues. Germline V gene sequence: CDR1 ENHRY, CDR2 SYGVKD. The J segment lost 4 bases and the V segment lost 6 bases, leaving 4 bases of the junction unmatched. CDR3 amino acids: CAIRGLGGETQYF. DNA of the CDR3: TGTGCCATCAGGGGACTAGGAGGAGAGACCCAGTACTTC.

The chain carries TRBV9 and TRBJ1-4; tentatively, D is TRBD1 (6 bases). The germline gives CDR1 SGDLS, CDR2 YYNGEE. V lost 2 bases, J lost 8 bases, and 10 bases lay in between. The CDR3 runs 13 residues. CDR3 DNA: TGTGCCAGCAGCGTTAGCGGGGGCGAAAAACTGTTTTTT. Residues: CASSVSGGEKLFF.

The V gene is TRBV11-2, the J gene TRBJ2-5; no firm D call. CDR1 is SGHAT and CDR2 is FQNNGV in the germline V gene. This CDR3 contains 13 residues. V was cut by 0 bases and J by 5 bases, with 7 bases left in between. CDR3 sequence (DNA): TGTGCCAGCAGCTTAGATCCCTCGGAGACCCAGTACTTC. It is translated as CASSLDPSETQYF.

This clonotype was detected only a few times. The chain carries TRBV2 and TRBJ2-1; 10 bases match TRBD2. Germline CDR1 and CDR2: SNHLY and FYNNEI. CDR3 size: 16 residues. After removal of 6 bases from V and 2 bases from J, the junction contained 7 bases not matched to a gene. The CDR3 coding sequence is TGTGCCAGCAGAAAACTAGCGGGAAGGGCCTACAATGAGCAGTTCTTC. This sequence encodes CASRKLAGRAYNEQFF.

Written as DNA, the CDR3 is TGTGCCAGCAGCTGGGGACAGAACACTGAAGCTTTCTTT. Its translation is CASSWGQNTEAFF. The chain couples TRBV7-2 to TRBJ1-1, with D possibly TRBD1 on 6 matching bases. Trimming took off 4 bases at V and 1 base at J, with 7 bases between the two ends. This CDR3 has 13 amino acids. Per the germline V gene, CDR1 is SGHTA and CDR2 is FQGNSA.

This clonotype has more than one count but fewer than ten. V usage is TRBV4-1 and J usage is TRBJ2-5, with 10 nucleotides matching TRBD1. Germline V gene sequence: CDR1 MGHRA, CDR2 YSYEKL. This CDR3 comprises 15 residues. The trim removed 3 bases at V and 1 base at J, leaving 2 bases unmatched. The CDR3 protein is CASSQGQGSQETQYF. CDR3 DNA sequence: TGCGCCAGCAGCCAGGGACAGGGGTCCCAAGAGACCCAGTACTTC.

The chain has TRBV29-1 and TRBJ1-2; 9 nucleotides agree with TRBD1. The germline V gene encodes CDR1 SQVTM and CDR2 ANQGSEA. The CDR3 is 13 residues long. Trimming took 6 bases from V and 8 from J; bases not matched to a gene: 10. The CDR3 sequence is CSVDLGQGQGYTF. Written as DNA, the CDR3 is TGCAGCGTGGATCTGGGACAGGGACAGGGCTACACCTTC.

Points on this clonotype: This may be a read error: a much more frequent sequence differs by one nucleotide. The gene calls are TRBV20-1 and TRBJ2-7; 8 bases match TRBD2. Germline-derived CDR1 and CDR2 are DFQATT and SNEGSKA (reference sequence). The CDR3 totals 15 residues. V was clipped by 5 bases and J by 7 bases; unmatched bases: 16. The CDR3 loop is CSAGATGAGEREQYF. The DNA of the CDR3 is TGCAGTGCTGGAGCTACAGGAGCGGGGGAACGTGAGCAGTACTTC.

The V and J genes are TRBV13 and TRBJ2-1, with 8 nucleotides matching TRBD2. CDR3 length equals 15 residues. After removal of 2 bases from V and 5 bases from J, the junction contained 5 bases not matched to a gene. Germline lookup yields CDR1 PRHDT and CDR2 FYEKMQ (reference sequence). The CDR3 sequence is CASSLSGGGHNEQFF. DNA for the CDR3: TGTGCCAGCAGCTTAAGCGGGGGCGGGCACAATGAGCAGTTCTTC.

The rearrangement joins TRBV7-9 to TRBJ2-1; D ambiguous. V was shortened by 0 bases and J by 3 bases, with 9 bases between the two germline ends. Germline loops: CDR1 SEHNR, CDR2 FQNEAQ (reference sequence). CDR3 size: 15 residues. The CDR3 sequence: CASSLALKGYNEQFF. The CDR3 DNA sequence: TGTGCCAGCAGCTTAGCTCTTAAGGGCTACAATGAGCAGTTCTTC.

This clonotype was seen a handful of times. J is TRBJ2-1 and V is TRBV29-1; 7 bases align to TRBD1. V was clipped by 7 bases and J by 0 bases; unmatched bases: 6. This CDR3 contains 14 residues. Germline CDR1 is SQVTM and CDR2 is ANQGSEA. The CDR3 here is CSAQGVSSYNEQFF. CDR3 coding DNA: TGCAGCGCCCAGGGGGTGAGCTCCTACAATGAGCAGTTCTTC.

The V gene is TRBV7-2, the J gene TRBJ2-7; TRBD2 matches 12 bases. Germline trimming cut 4 bases from V and 4 bases from J; bases unmatched to any gene: 5. The CDR3 contains 15 residues. Germline V gives CDR1 SGHTA, CDR2 FQGNSA. The CDR3 DNA follows: TGTGCCAGCAGCTCGAGGACTAGCGGGGAATACGAGCAGTACTTC. Its translation is CASSSRTSGEYEQYF.

At least ten counts were recorded for this clonotype. The chain employs TRBV6-5 and TRBJ1-4; 8 nucleotides align to TRBD1. Trimming took 2 bases from V and 4 from J; bases not matched to a gene: 12. The CDR3 contains 18 residues. Looked up from germline, CDR1 is MNHEY and CDR2 is SVGAGI. The CDR3 is CASSYPGQVLRGNEKLFF. DNA of the CDR3: TGTGCCAGCAGTTACCCGGGACAGGTTCTGCGGGGTAATGAAAAACTGTTTTTT.

This clonotype was counted ten times or more. V is TRBV6-5 and J is TRBJ2-7; no reliable D call. The germline gives CDR1 MNHEY, CDR2 SVGAGI. With 8 bases removed from V and 2 bases from J, the gap between germline ends came to 7 bases. This CDR3 comprises 11 residues. The CDR3 reads CASASAYEQYF. The CDR3 DNA is TGTGCCAGCGCTTCGGCCTACGAGCAGTACTTC.

V usage is TRBV20-1 and J usage is TRBJ2-5, with 12 bases identical to TRBD2. Germline loops: CDR1 DFQATT, CDR2 SNEGSKA (reference sequence). This CDR3 has 15 residues. V shed 3 bases and J 5 bases; nucleotides not matched to a gene: 7. The CDR3 DNA sequence: TGCAGTGCTAGCTCTAGCGGGGGGGCCTTGGAGACCCAGTACTTC. Translating it yields CSASSSGGALETQYF.

In its sample, this clonotype was seen a few times. The chain is built from TRBV4-3 and TRBJ1-5, with no clear D. V was pared by 0 bases and J by 6 bases, with 12 bases between. The germline CDR1 and CDR2 sequences are LGHNA and YSLEER. This CDR3 spans 15 amino acids. The CDR3 reads CASSQDLGGIQPQHF. The CDR3 DNA reads as TGCGCCAGCAGCCAAGATCTGGGTGGGATTCAGCCCCAGCATTTT.

The chain links TRBV11-1 to TRBJ1-6; D not certain. V was shortened by 5 bases and J by 7 bases, with 12 bases between the two germline ends. The V gene's germline CDR1 is SGHAT and CDR2 FQDESV (reference sequence). This CDR3 is built from 14 residues. The CDR3: CASSLETLNSPLHF. CDR3 in DNA: TGTGCCAGCAGCCTAGAGACCTTGAATTCACCCCTCCACTTT.